This T cell receptor (beta chain) emerged from a study of T cells in Graves' hyperthyroidism and ophthalmopathy (dated 2019 in TCRdb). With regard to the full study: Peripheral blood was sampled at the time of initial diagnosis, prior to any treatment. To identify distinguishing TCR V-J signatures, a discovery cohort of 100 or so patients was used, comprising 43 with Graves' ophthalmopathy and under 60 with stable Graves' hyperthyroidism. Prospective prediction of ophthalmopathy was tested in an independent validation cohort of some 19 hyperthyroidism patients and 17 patients who later progressed to ophthalmopathy. The 100 or so discovery patients were randomly divided into training and test sets at a 7:3 ratio. Thyroid tissue and blood T-cell repertoires from more than five Graves' hyperthyroidism patients were also compared in the study. After blood sampling, hyperthyroidism patients were treated with methimazole at a starting dose of 30 mg daily, and ophthalmopathy patients were treated with high-dose intravenous methylprednisolone. TCR Vbeta CDR3 sequencing of approximately 140 peripheral blood samples (over 40 ophthalmopathy, over 70 hyperthyroidism and approximately 17 progressor patients) is reported in the paper.

Moderately to severely active disease, a Clinical Activity Score of at least 3, a NOSPECS grade of at least 4, and a duration under 3 months were present in ophthalmopathy patients. Exclusion was applied to patients with uncontrolled infections, other autoimmune diseases, pregnancy or lactation. Diagnoses relied on clinical symptoms, serum thyroxine and TRAb, thyroid ultrasound and orbital computed tomography. PBMCs were isolated from 10 ml of fresh peripheral blood by Ficoll-Paque density gradient centrifugation. Total RNA was extracted using Trizol reagent, and RNA quality was assessed on an Agilent 2100 Bioanalyzer. Reading from cysteine to phenylalanine, the CDR3 counts 16 amino acids. Only the CDR3 DNA is retained, 48 bases long and in frame from the first base. Trimming costs V 4 bases and J 0 bases, and their ends lie 13 bases apart. CDR1 and CDR2 are read off the germline V gene as SGHDN and FVKESK.

TCR beta CDR3 regions were amplified from RNA transcripts. The first round of RT-PCR for the TCR CDR3 was performed with the HTBI primer set and the Qiagen OneStep RT-PCR kit. The libraries were constructed in a second round of multiplex PCR and then size-selected and purified. Libraries were sequenced paired-end with 100 bp reads on an Illumina HiSeq2000. The source study handled its data this way. Raw data were processed with SOAPnuke, discarding reads with adapters, uncalled bases, mean Phred below 15, or no exact constant-primer or identifier match. COPE v1.2.5 was used to merge high-quality paired reads, and clonotypes were defined as unique nucleotide sequences. MiTCR v1.1 was used to align the clonotypes against IMGT TRBV, TRBD and TRBJ reference segments. The analysis included only V-J combinations with a frequency above 0.0001, which together covered roughly 99% of the repertoires. A TCS score was defined as the ratio of F50 (clonal expansion) to E x V (chaos), with BLOSUM62-based TCRdist applied between CDR3 peptides within each V-J. Welch's t-statistics and random forest reduced roughly 500 V-J features to roughly 13, which were used in a naive Bayes classifier (R e1071). The Morisita-Horn index was used to measure how similar the thyroid and blood repertoires were. The raw public data were reprocessed by TCRdb itself: fastp quality trimming at Q25, MiXCR clonotype calling, in-frame beta chains only. When rows share a CDR3 protein, they turn into one entry using the most common DNA and genes. The V and J calls and clone size come from TCRdb's table, not from the authors' own analysis. Across this sample there are approximately 610,000 distinct CDR3 sequences, with over 12% seen only once. The ten largest make up 4% to 5.5% of the sample.

Overall study results and their limits: Sample size was not statistically predetermined, and blinding of investigators to group allocation was not performed. During validation, the model predicted progression to ophthalmopathy a median of around six months ahead of onset, with 60% to 71% sensitivity and roughly 75% specificity. A model built on a 13 V-J signature distinguished ophthalmopathy from stable hyperthyroidism, reaching 85% to 90% sensitivity and 81.08% specificity in cross-validation and 80%/75% in testing. Blood samples also contained most of the expanded thyroid clonotypes (frequency above 0.001), which suggests that blood repertoires may reflect thyroid immune responses.

This clonotype was picked up many times. There is no known antigen for this receptor. Per-nucleotide qualities are absent, and no much larger clonotype sits a single base away. The receptor was derived from a woman between 40 and 50 years old with Graves' ophthalmopathy. The receptor chain draws on TRBV14 and TRBJ1-3; TRBD1 might be the D gene, on 5 matching bases. Sequencing used blood. This receptor carries the CDR3 CASSLGTVASGNTIYF. DNA sequence: TGTGCCAGCAGCCTGGGGACGGTAGCCTCTGGAAACACCATATATTTT.